This note documents a single T cell receptor (beta chain) sequence. The antigen is undetermined. The CDR3 extends over 14 amino acids. Germline V gives CDR1 MDHEN, CDR2 SYDVKM. V was shortened by 7 bases and J by 8 bases, with 20 bases between the two germline ends. This specimen comes from a study of T cells in localized non-small cell lung cancer. Broader study findings: Uninvolved adjacent lung showed higher T cell clonality than tumor. Sequencing covered just one tumor region, so heterogeneity cannot be ruled out.

TCRdb keeps only in-frame clones here, not all; method: immunoSEQ multiplex PCR. The sample contains roughly 16,000 clones, 75% to 90% of which appear only once. The origin of this receptor is an older male donor with stage II squamous cell lung carcinoma. The sequences come from peripheral blood, collected before any cancer treatment. The V call is TRBV28, the J call TRBJ1-2; the D gene is possibly TRBD1 (6 bases). CDR3 nucleotide sequence: TGTGCCAGCACCTTGCGGGGGCGAGGCGAAGGCTACACCTTC. It encodes CASTLRGRGEGYTF.